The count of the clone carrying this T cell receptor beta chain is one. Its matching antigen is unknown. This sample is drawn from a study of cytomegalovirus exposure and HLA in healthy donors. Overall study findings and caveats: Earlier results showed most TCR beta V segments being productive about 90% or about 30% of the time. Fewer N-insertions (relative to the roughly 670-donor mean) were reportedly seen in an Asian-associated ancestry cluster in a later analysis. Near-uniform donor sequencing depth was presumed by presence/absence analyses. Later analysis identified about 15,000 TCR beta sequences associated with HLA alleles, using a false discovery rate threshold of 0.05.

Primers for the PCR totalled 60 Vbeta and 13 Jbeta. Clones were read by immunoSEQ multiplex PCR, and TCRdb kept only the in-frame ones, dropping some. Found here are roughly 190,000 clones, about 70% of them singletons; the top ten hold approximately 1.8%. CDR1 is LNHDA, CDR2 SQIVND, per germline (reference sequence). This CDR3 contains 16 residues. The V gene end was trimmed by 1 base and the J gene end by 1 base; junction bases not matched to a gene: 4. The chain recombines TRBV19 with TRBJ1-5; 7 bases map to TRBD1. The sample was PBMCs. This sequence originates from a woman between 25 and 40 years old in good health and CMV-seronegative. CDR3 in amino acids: CASSIVPGQSNQPQHF. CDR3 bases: TGTGCCAGTAGTATAGTCCCGGGACAGAGCAATCAGCCCCAGCATTTT.